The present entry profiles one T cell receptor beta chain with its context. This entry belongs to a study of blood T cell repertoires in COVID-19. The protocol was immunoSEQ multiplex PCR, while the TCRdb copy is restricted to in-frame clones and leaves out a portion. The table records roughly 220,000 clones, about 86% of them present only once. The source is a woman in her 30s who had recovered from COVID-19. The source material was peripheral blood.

Here the CDR3 reads CASSWERGEQFF. CDR3 coding DNA: TGTGCCAGCAGTTGGGAGCGGGGTGAGCAGTTCTTC. V and J are TRBV2 and TRBJ2-1; 7 bases align to TRBD2. Germline V CDR1 and CDR2: SNHLY, FYNNEI. Trimming took 5 bases from V and 9 from J; bases not matched to a gene: 4. CDR3 size: 12 residues.